A single sample is the source of the 13 T cell receptor beta chains below, sequenced in a study of human thymus T cells. Corrective cardiac surgery supplied the resected thymus tissue. Libraries were prepared by immunoSEQ multiplex PCR; TCRdb keeps only in-frame clonotypes and omits some of them. The sample lists some 78,000 clones; roughly 97% were seen once. What was sequenced was thymus tissue. The receptors were gathered from a boy in the first two years of life with a congenital heart defect but otherwise immunologically healthy.

This chain connects TRBV14 to TRBJ1-2; D gene uncertain. The CDR3 loop spans 17 amino acids. CDR1 and CDR2 from the germline V gene are SGHDN and FVKESK. Trimming took 0 bases from V and 8 from J, leaving 22 bases between them. CDR3 in DNA: TGTGCCAGCAGCCAAGATTTGGGTAGGGCTTCGCTGGAGGGCTACACCTTC. This gives the protein CASSQDLGRASLEGYTF.

This clone was recorded once. The genes are TRBV30 and TRBJ2-7, with D unclear. V lost 2 bases to trimming and J lost 3 bases, with 11 bases between them. The CDR3 runs to 13 residues. Germline CDR1 GTSNPN, CDR2 SVGIG (reference sequence). CDR3 nucleotide sequence: TGTGCCTGGAGTTCCCCTATGTTCTACGAGCAGTACTTC. This codes for CAWSSPMFYEQYF.

V and J are TRBV5-6 and TRBJ2-5; D possibly uses TRBD1 or TRBD2 (5 bases each). Germline V gene data show CDR1 as SGHDT and CDR2 as YYEEEE. The ends were cut back, 5 bases at V and 1 base at J, with 15 bases in the middle. There are 15 residues in the CDR3. The CDR3: CASSHRRGFQETQYF. The CDR3 bases are TGTGCCAGCAGTCACCGTCGGGGCTTCCAAGAGACCCAGTACTTC.

The CDR3 sequence: CASTLQGRGGKPQHF. The CDR3 nucleotides are TGTGCCAGCACCCTCCAGGGAAGGGGGGGGAAACCCCAGCATTTT. This chain joins TRBV28 and TRBJ1-5; weak D call: TRBD1 (6 bases). The CDR3 covers 15 residues. CDR1 and CDR2 from the germline V gene are MDHEN and SYDVKM. V was shortened by 7 bases and J by 10 bases, with 23 bases between the two germline ends.

The chain carries TRBV2 and TRBJ2-2, with 8 positions matching TRBD2. The CDR3 consists of 17 residues. V was clipped by 0 bases and J by 3 bases; unmatched bases: 6. Germline CDR1 SNHLY, CDR2 FYNNEI. The CDR3 DNA reads TGTGCCAGCAGTGAAGCAGGGACTAGTCCTGACACCGGGGAGCTGTTTTTT. Amino acids: CASSEAGTSPDTGELFF.

The rearrangement links TRBV29-1 to TRBJ1-1; D perhaps matches TRBD1 (5 bases). CDR3 length: 12 residues. The germline CDR1 and CDR2 sequences are SQVTM and ANQGSEA. The CDR3 DNA sequence: TGCACCGACCGCCCCCGGGGGACTGAAGCTTTCTTT. It codes for CTDRPRGTEAFF.

The chain uses TRBV28 and TRBJ2-7; D is unclear. CDR1 and CDR2 (germline): MDHEN, SYDVKM. V gave up 6 bases and J gave up 6 bases, with 9 bases separating them. The CDR3 loop spans 11 amino acids. Here the CDR3 DNA reads TGTGCCAGCAGAAATACACCCGAGCAGTACTTC. Translation: CASRNTPEQYF.

Here the CDR3 reads CASSQVPWASYEQYF. The DNA for the CDR3 is TGTGCCAGCAGCCAAGTTCCCTGGGCATCCTACGAGCAGTACTTC. This chain uses TRBV4-2 with TRBJ2-7, with no clear D. The CDR3 length is 15 residues. Deletions cut 1 base from V and 1 base from J, with 11 bases between. Looked up from germline, CDR1 is LGHNA and CDR2 is YNFKEQ.

This rearrangement joins TRBV7-2 to TRBJ2-5, with 10 bases aligning to TRBD2. V lost 1 base, J lost 5 bases, and 7 bases stayed unmatched. Germline CDR1 is SGHTA and CDR2 is FQGNSA. CDR3 length equals 16 residues. CDR3 sequence reads: CASSLDPAGGDETQYF. CDR3 nucleotide sequence: TGTGCCAGCAGCTTAGACCCAGCGGGGGGGGACGAGACCCAGTACTTC.

This clone was seen once. V is TRBV9 and J is TRBJ1-2, with D possibly being TRBD1 (5 bases). Germline V gene sequence: CDR1 SGDLS, CDR2 YYNGEE. V dropped 1 base and J dropped 8 bases, with 9 bases sitting between them. CDR3 length: 12 residues. The CDR3 nucleotides read TGTGCCAGCAGCGTATGGGGCCGGGGCTACACCTTC. Encoded protein: CASSVWGRGYTF. The whole variable domain, remainder taken from reference TRBV9 and TRBJ1-2, is DSGVTQTPKHLITATGQRVTLRCSPRSGDLSVYWYQQSLDQGLQFLIQYYNGEERAKGNILERFSAQQFPDLHSELNLSSLELGDSALYFCASSVWGRGYTFGSGTRLTVV.

The chain combines TRBV7-2 with TRBJ1-2, with TRBD1 as a possible D gene (5 bases). With 3 bases removed from V and 8 bases from J, the gap between germline ends came to 19 bases. This CDR3 contains 15 residues. Per germline, CDR1 SGHTA and CDR2 FQGNSA. CDR3 coding DNA: TGTGCCAGCAGCTTTCGTCGGTCGGGGAAGGGGGGCTACACCTTC. Translating it yields CASSFRRSGKGGYTF.

This chain links TRBV7-9 with TRBJ1-1; D call uncertain. Germline assignment: CDR1 SEHNR and CDR2 FQNEAQ (reference sequence). The CDR3 contains 12 residues. The ends were cut back, 4 bases at V and 12 bases at J, with 15 bases in the middle. The CDR3 sequence is CASSSRQGSPFF. CDR3 nucleotide sequence: TGTGCCAGCAGCTCGCGGCAAGGGTCACCTTTCTTT.

The rearrangement links TRBV2 to TRBJ1-2, with a weak D call TRBD1 (6 bases). V shed 6 bases and J shed 4 bases, with 24 bases lying between them. Germline CDR1 reads SNHLY; CDR2 reads FYNNEI. This CDR3 comprises 17 residues. The CDR3 region is CASRQQQGTLIRYGYTF. The CDR3 DNA reads as TGTGCCAGCAGACAACAACAGGGTACGTTAATTCGCTATGGCTACACCTTC.